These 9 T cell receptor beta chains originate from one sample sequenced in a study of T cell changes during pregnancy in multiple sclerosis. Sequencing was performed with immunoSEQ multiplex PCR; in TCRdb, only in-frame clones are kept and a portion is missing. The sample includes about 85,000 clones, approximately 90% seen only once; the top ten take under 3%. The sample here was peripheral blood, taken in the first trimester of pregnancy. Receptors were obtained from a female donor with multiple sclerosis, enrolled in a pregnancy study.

The DNA for the CDR3 is TGTGCCAGCAGTCTCGAGGGACAGTCTGGCTACACCTTC. Translated: CASSLEGQSGYTF. V usage is TRBV6-4 and J usage is TRBJ1-2; 7 bases match TRBD1. The CDR3 is 13 amino acids. The V segment lost 5 bases and the J segment 7 bases; nucleotides outside the gene matches: 7. CDR1 and CDR2 from the germline V gene are MRHNA and SNTAGT.

In nucleotides, the CDR3 is TGTGCCAGTAGTATAGATCCGGGCAGGGACACTGAAGCTTTCTTT. The encoded protein is CASSIDPGRDTEAFF. V usage is TRBV19 and J usage is TRBJ1-1; tentative D call: TRBD1 (5 bases). V lost 0 bases and J lost 3, with 11 bases in between. The germline V gene encodes CDR1 LNHDA and CDR2 SQIVND (reference sequence). This CDR3 region has 15 residues. Variable domain in full (rest from reference TRBV19 and TRBJ1-1): DGGITQSPKYLFRKEGQNVTLSCEQNLNHDAMYWYRQDPGQGLRLIYYSQIVNDFQKGDIAEGYSVSREKKESFPLTVTSAQKNPTAFYLCASSIDPGRDTEAFFGQGTRLTVV.

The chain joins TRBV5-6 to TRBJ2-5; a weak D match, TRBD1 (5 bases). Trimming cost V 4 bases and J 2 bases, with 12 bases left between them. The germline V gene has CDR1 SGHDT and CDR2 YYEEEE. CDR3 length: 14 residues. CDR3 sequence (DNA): TGTGCCAGCAGCCGCCGGCCAGGGCAAGAGACCCAGTACTTC. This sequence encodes CASSRRPGQETQYF.

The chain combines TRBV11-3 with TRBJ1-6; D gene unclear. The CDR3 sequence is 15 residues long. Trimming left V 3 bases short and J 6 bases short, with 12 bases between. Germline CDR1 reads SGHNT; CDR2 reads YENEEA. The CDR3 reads CASSFDTLGNSPLHF. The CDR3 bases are TGTGCCAGCAGCTTTGACACCCTTGGTAATTCACCCCTCCACTTT.

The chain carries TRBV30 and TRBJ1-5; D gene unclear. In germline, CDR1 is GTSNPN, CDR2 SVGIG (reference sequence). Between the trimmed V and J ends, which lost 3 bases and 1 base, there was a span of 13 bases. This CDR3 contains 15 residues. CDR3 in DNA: TGTGCCTGGAGATCTAGGGAGAGGAGCAATCAGCCCCAGCATTTT. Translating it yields CAWRSRERSNQPQHF.

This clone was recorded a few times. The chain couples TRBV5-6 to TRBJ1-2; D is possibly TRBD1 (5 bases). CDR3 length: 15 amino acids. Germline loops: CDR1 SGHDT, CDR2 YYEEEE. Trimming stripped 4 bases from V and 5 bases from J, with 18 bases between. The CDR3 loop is CASSLRGLKLYGYTF. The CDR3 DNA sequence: TGTGCCAGCAGCCTAAGGGGCCTAAAACTTTATGGCTACACCTTC.

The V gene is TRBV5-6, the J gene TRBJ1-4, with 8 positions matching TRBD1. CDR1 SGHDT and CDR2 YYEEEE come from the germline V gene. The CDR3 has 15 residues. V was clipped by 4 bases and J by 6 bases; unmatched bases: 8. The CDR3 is CASSRRTGYDEKLFF. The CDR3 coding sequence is TGTGCCAGCAGCCGAAGGACAGGGTACGATGAAAAACTGTTTTTT.

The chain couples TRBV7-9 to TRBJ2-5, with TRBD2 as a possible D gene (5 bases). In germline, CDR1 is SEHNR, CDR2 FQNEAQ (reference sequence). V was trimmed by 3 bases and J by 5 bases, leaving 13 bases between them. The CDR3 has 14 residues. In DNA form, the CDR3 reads TGTGCCAGCAGCTTTTCCGGGATGGGCGAGACCCAGTACTTC. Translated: CASSFSGMGETQYF.

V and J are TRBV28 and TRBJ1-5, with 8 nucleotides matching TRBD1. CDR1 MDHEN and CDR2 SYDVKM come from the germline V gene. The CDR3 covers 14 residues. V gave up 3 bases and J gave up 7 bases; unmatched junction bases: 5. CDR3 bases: TGTGCCAGCAGTTTTCGACAGGGGAGGCAGCCCCAGCATTTT. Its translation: CASSFRQGRQPQHF.